One and the same sample provided the 7 T cell receptor beta chains below, sequenced in a study of cytomegalovirus exposure and HLA in healthy donors. PCR involved 60 Vbeta and 13 Jbeta primers. The data were produced by immunoSEQ multiplex PCR, yet TCRdb's version contains in-frame clones alone and is incomplete. In the table there are about 180,000 clones, 82% of which are singletons. The sample taken for sequencing was PBMCs. The receptors were sampled from a man aged 35-49 years in good health and CMV-seronegative.

CDR3 protein: CASSFGTEGEQYF. DNA of the CDR3: TGCGCCAGCAGTTTCGGGACAGAGGGCGAGCAGTACTTC. The genes are TRBV5-1 and TRBJ2-7; TRBD1 aligns across 7 bases. Germline V gene data show CDR1 as SGHRS and CDR2 as YFSETQ. V lost 5 bases, J lost 6 bases, and 8 bases stayed unmatched. The CDR3 sequence is 13 residues long.

The chain combines TRBV7-2 with TRBJ1-2; 7 bases are shared with TRBD1. V trimming: 5 bases; J trimming: 2 bases; junction bases outside the gene matches: 5. The germline CDR1 and CDR2 sequences are SGHTA and FQGNSA. The CDR3 has 14 amino acids. CDR3 DNA: TGTGCCAGCAGCCTGGACAGGAAAAACTATGGCTACACCTTC. It translates to CASSLDRKNYGYTF.

The chain carries TRBV28 and TRBJ1-5; no reliable D call. The CDR3 consists of 13 residues. In germline, CDR1 is MDHEN, CDR2 SYDVKM. Trimming took off 6 bases at V and 3 bases at J, with 9 bases between the two ends. This CDR3 reads CASSRLVNQPQHF. The CDR3, as DNA: TGTGCCAGCAGCCGACTCGTCAATCAGCCCCAGCATTTT.

The chain joins TRBV29-1 to TRBJ1-2; 8 bases map to TRBD1. Losses at the gene ends were 6 bases for V and 6 bases for J; bases not matched to a gene: 3. The CDR3 covers 11 residues. Germline values: CDR1 SQVTM, CDR2 ANQGSEA. CDR3 bases: TGCAGCGTGGACAGGGAAGATGGCTACACCTTC. Translating it yields CSVDREDGYTF.

The CDR3 loop reads CASSFLGQGAPNSPLHF. In DNA form, the CDR3 reads TGTGCCAGCAGCTTTTTAGGACAGGGGGCACCTAATTCACCCCTCCACTTT. The J gene is TRBJ1-6, the V gene TRBV11-3; 11 nucleotides match TRBD1. Trimming took 3 bases from V and 6 from J; bases not matched to a gene: 7. The CDR3 extends over 17 amino acids. Germline assignment: CDR1 SGHNT and CDR2 YENEEA. Using reference TRBV11-3 and TRBJ1-6 for the parts outside the CDR3, the full variable domain is EAGVVQSPRYKIIEKKQPVAFWCNPISGHNTLYWYLQNLGQGPELLIRYENEEAVDDSQLPKDRFSAERLKGVDSTLKIQPAELGDSAVYLCASSFLGQGAPNSPLHFGNGTRLTVT.

The sample holds a few counts of this clone. The CDR3 sequence is CASSYQSGANVLTF. The CDR3, as DNA: TGTGCCAGCAGTTACCAGTCTGGGGCCAACGTCCTGACTTTC. The chain carries TRBV6-5 and TRBJ2-6; D not resolved. The germline V gene has CDR1 MNHEY and CDR2 SVGAGI. V was shortened by 2 bases and J by 1 base, with 3 bases between the two germline ends. The CDR3 consists of 14 residues.

This clone was seen just once. J is TRBJ2-7 and V is TRBV9; D is uncertain. Looked up from germline, CDR1 is SGDLS and CDR2 is YYNGEE. The CDR3 is made up of 13 amino acids. V was pared by 0 bases and J by 4 bases, with 8 bases between. CDR3 nucleotide sequence: TGTGCCAGCAGCGTAGTCTCGGGTTACGAGCAGTACTTC. It specifies CASSVVSGYEQYF.